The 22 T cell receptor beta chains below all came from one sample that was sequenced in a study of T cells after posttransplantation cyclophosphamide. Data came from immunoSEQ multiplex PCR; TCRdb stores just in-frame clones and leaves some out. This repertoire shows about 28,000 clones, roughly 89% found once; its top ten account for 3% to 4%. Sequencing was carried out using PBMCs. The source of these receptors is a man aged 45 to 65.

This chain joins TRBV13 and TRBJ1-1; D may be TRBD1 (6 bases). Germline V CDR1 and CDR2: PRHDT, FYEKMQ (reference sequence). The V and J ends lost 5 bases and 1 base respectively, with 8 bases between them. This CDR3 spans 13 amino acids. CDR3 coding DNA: TGTGCCAGCAGCACGGGACAGAACACTGAAGCTTTCTTT. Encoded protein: CASSTGQNTEAFF.

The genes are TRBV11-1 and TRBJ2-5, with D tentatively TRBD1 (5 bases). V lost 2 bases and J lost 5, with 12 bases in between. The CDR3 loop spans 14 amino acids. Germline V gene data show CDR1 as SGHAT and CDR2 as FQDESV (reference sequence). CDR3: CASSLFRDRETQYF. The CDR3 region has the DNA TGTGCCAGCAGCTTATTCAGGGATCGGGAGACCCAGTACTTC.

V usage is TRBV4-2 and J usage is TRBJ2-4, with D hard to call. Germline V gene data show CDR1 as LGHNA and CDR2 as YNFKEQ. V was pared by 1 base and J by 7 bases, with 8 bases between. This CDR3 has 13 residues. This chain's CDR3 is CASSQGELNIQYF. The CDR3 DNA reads TGTGCCAGCAGCCAAGGAGAGTTGAACATTCAGTACTTC.

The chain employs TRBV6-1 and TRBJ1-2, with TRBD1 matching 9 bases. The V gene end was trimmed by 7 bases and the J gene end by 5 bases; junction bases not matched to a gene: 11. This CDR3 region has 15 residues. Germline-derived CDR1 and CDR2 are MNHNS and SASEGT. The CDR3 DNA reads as TGTGCCAGCATCCAAGGGGGACAGGGCAATTATGGCTACACCTTC. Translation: CASIQGGQGNYGYTF.

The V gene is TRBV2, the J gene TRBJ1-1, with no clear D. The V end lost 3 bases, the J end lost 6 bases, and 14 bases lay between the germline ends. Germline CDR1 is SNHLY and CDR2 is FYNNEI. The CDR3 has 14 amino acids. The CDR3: CASSDKADFSEAFF. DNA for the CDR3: TGTGCCAGCAGTGATAAGGCCGACTTCTCTGAAGCTTTCTTT.

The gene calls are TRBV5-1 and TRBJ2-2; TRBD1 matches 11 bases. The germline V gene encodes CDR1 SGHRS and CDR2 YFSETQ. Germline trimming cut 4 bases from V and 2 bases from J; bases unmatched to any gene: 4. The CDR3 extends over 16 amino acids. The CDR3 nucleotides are TGCGCCAGCAGCCTTGGGACAGGGGGAAACACCGGGGAGCTGTTTTTT. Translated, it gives CASSLGTGGNTGELFF.

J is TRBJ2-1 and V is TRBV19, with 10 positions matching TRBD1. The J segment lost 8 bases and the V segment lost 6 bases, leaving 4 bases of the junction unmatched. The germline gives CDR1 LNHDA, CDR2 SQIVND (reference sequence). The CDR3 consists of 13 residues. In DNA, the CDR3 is TGTGCCAGTAGGGACAGGGGGTACGATGAGCAGTTCTTC. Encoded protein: CASRDRGYDEQFF. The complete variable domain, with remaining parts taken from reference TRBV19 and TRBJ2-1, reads DGGITQSPKYLFRKEGQNVTLSCEQNLNHDAMYWYRQDPGQGLRLIYYSQIVNDFQKGDIAEGYSVSREKKESFPLTVTSAQKNPTAFYLCASRDRGYDEQFFGPGTRLTVL.

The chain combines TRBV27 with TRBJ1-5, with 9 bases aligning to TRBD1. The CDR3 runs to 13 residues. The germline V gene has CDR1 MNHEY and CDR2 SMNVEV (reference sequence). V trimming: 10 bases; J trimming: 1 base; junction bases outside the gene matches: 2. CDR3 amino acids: CATGTGSNQPQHF. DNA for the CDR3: TGTGCCACCGGGACAGGGAGCAATCAGCCCCAGCATTTT.

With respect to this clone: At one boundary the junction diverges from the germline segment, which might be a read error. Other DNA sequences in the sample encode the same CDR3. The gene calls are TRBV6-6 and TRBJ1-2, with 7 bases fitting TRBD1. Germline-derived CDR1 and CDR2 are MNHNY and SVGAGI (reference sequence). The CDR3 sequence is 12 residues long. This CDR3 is CASSLDRDGYTF. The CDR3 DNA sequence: TGTGCCAGCAGCCTCGACAGGGATGGCTACACTTTC.

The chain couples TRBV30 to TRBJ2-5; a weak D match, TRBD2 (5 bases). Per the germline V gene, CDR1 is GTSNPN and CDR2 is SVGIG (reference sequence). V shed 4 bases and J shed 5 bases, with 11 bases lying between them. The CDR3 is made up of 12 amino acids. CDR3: CAWKGLLETQYF. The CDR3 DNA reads TGTGCCTGGAAAGGACTTCTGGAGACCCAGTACTTC.

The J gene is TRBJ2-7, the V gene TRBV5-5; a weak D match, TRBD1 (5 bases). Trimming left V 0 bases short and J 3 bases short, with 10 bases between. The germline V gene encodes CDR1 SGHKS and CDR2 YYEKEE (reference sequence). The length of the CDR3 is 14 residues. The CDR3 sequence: CASSLGGRDYEQYF. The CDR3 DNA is TGTGCCAGCAGCTTGGGGGGCAGGGACTACGAGCAGTACTTC.

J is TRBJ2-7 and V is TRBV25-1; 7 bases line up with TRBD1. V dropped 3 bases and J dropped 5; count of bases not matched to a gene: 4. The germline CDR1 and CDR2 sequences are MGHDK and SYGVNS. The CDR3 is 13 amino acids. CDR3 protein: CASSDRGIDEQYF. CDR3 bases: TGTGCCAGCAGTGACAGGGGGATAGACGAGCAGTACTTC.

This chain's CDR3 is CSVAGRTSYTGELFF. Written as DNA, the CDR3 is TGCAGCGTCGCTGGGAGGACTAGCTACACCGGGGAGCTGTTTTTT. This chain uses TRBV29-1 with TRBJ2-2; 8 bases line up with TRBD2. The trim removed 6 bases at V and 3 bases at J, leaving 9 bases unmatched. Germline CDR1 and CDR2: SQVTM and ANQGSEA. CDR3 length: 15 residues.

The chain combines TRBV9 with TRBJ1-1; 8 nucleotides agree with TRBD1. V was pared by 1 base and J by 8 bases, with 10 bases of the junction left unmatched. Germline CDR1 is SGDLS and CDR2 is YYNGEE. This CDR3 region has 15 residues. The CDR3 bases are TGTGCCAGCAGCGTAACCACGGACAGGGTATCAGAAGCTTTCTTT. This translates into CASSVTTDRVSEAFF.

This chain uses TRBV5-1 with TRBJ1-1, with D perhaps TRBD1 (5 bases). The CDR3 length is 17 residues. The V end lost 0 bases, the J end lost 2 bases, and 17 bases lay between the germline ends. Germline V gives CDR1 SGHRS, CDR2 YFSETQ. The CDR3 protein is CASSLVVGSGINTEAFF. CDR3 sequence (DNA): TGCGCCAGCAGCTTGGTGGTGGGCTCAGGGATCAACACTGAAGCTTTCTTT.

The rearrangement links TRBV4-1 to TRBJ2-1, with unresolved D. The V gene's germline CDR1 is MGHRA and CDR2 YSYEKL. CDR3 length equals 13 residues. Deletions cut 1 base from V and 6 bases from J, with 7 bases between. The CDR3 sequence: CASSQAVFNEQFF. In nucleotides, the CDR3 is TGCGCCAGCAGCCAAGCGGTGTTCAATGAGCAGTTCTTC.

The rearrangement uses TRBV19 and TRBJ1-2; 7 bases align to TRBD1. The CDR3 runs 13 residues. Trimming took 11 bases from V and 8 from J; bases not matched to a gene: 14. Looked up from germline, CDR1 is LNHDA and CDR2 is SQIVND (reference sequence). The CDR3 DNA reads TGTGCCGGAAGGGACAGTTGGGTAGTCGGCTACACCTTC. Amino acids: CAGRDSWVVGYTF.

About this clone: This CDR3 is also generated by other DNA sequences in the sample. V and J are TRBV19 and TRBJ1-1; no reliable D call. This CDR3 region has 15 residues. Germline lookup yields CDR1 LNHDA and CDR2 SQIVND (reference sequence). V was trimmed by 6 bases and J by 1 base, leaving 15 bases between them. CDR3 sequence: CASSVGSRRNTEAFF. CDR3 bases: TGTGCCAGTAGCGTTGGTAGTAGGAGGAACACTGAAGCTTTCTTT. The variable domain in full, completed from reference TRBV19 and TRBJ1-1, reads DGGITQSPKYLFRKEGQNVTLSCEQNLNHDAMYWYRQDPGQGLRLIYYSQIVNDFQKGDIAEGYSVSREKKESFPLTVTSAQKNPTAFYLCASSVGSRRNTEAFFGQGTRLTVV.

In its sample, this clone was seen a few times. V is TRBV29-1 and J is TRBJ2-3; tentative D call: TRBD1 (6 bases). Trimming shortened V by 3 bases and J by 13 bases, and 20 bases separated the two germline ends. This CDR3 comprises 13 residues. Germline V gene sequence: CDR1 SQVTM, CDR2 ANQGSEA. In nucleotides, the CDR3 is TGCAGCGTTGAGATGGACAGCAATTACGTGGAGTATTTT. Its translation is CSVEMDSNYVEYF.

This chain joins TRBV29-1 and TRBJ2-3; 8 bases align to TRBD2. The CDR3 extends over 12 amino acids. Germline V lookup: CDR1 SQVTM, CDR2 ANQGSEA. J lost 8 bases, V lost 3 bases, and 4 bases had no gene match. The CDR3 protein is CSVEGAGGTQYF. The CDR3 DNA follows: TGCAGCGTTGAGGGCGCGGGAGGTACGCAGTATTTT.

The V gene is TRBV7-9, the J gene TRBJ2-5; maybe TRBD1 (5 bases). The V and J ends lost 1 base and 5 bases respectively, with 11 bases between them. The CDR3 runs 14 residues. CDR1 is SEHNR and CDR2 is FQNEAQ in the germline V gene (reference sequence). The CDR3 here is CASSLVDSIETQYF. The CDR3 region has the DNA TGTGCCAGCAGCTTAGTAGACAGTATCGAGACCCAGTACTTC.

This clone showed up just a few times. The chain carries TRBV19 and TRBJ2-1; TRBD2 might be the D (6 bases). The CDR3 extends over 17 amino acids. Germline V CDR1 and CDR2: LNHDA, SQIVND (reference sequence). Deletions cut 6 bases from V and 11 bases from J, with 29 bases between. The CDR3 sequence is CASSDLTGLLYVGQQFF. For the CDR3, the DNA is TGTGCCAGTAGCGATCTTACGGGACTCCTATACGTGGGGCAGCAGTTCTTC.